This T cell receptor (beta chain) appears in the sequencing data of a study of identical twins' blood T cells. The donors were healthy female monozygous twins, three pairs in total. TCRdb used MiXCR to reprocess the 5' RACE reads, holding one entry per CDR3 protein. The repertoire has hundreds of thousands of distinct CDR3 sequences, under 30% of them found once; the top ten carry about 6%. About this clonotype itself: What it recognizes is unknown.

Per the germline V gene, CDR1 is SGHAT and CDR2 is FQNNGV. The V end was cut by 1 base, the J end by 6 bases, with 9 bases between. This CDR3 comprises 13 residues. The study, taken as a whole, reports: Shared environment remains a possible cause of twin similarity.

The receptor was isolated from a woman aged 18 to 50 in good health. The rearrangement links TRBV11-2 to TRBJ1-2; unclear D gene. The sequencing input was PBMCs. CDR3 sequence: CASSLGAGHGYTF. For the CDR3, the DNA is TGTGCCAGCAGCTTAGGAGCGGGCCATGGCTACACCTTC.